The next 22 T cell receptor beta chains were all read from a single sample in a study of CD8+CD57+ T cells in acquired aplastic anemia. Genomic DNA, serving as template, underwent TCR beta VDJ and CDR3 profiling. TCRdb itself ran the reads through MiXCR, one entry per CDR3 protein. The sample consists of around 430,000 distinct CDR3 sequences, approximately 33% of them appearing once. Patients who underwent sequencing had shown CD8+CD57+ cell expansion by flow cytometry. Sequenced material: sorted CD4+, CD8+, or CD8+CD57+ T cells (not recorded which) from PBMCs. The receptors come from a human donor with aplastic anemia.

Only a few counts were recorded for this clonotype. This may come from a read error, since a much larger clone is one base off. The conserved closing phenylalanine or tryptophan is absent in this CDR3, likely reflecting a read error. The chain joins TRBV15 to TRBJ2-5; perhaps TRBD2 as D (5 bases). V was cut by 5 bases and J by 1 base, with 11 bases left in between. In germline, CDR1 is LNHNV, CDR2 YYDKDF (reference sequence). This CDR3 is built from 14 residues. This CDR3 is CATSPQTIQETQYL. The CDR3 coding sequence is TGTGCCACCAGCCCCCAGACTATCCAAGAGACCCAGTACCTC.

This chain joins TRBV12-3 or TRBV12-4 and TRBJ2-2; 10 nucleotides align to TRBD2. This CDR3 has 15 residues. Trimming took 5 bases from V and 4 from J; bases not matched to a gene: 4. CDR3 in DNA: TGTGCCAGCAGTCGTAGCGGGAGGACCACCGGGGAGCTGTTTTTT. This codes for CASSRSGRTTGELFF.

About this clonotype: The germline gene is not matched at one end of the junction; a read error may be the cause. J is TRBJ1-2 and V is TRBV9, with TRBD1 identical over 7 bases. The CDR3 spans 16 residues. Germline values: CDR1 SGDLS, CDR2 YYNGEE. The DNA for the CDR3 is TGTGCCAGCAGCGTAGAGGCAGGGGGGTCTAGCTATGGCCACACCTTC. This codes for CASSVEAGGSSYGHTF.

This clonotype turned up a few times. The chain carries TRBV20-1 and TRBJ1-2, with 10 bases lining up with TRBD1. Germline CDR1 DFQATT, CDR2 SNEGSKA (reference sequence). The CDR3 consists of 18 residues. The trim removed 0 bases at V and 8 bases at J, leaving 18 bases unmatched. Here the CDR3 reads CSARDRNRDRGVIGGYTF. CDR3 in DNA: TGCAGTGCTAGAGACCGAAATCGGGACAGGGGAGTTATCGGCGGCTACACCTTC.

This clonotype was counted a single time. The gene calls are TRBV19 and TRBJ2-3; the match to TRBD2 covers 7 bases. There are 14 residues in the CDR3. V was pared by 6 bases and J by 0 bases, with 3 bases of the junction left unmatched. Germline loops: CDR1 LNHDA, CDR2 SQIVND (reference sequence). The CDR3 sequence is CASRKRGSTDTQYF. The CDR3 nucleotides read TGTGCCAGTAGGAAGCGGGGAAGCACAGATACGCAGTATTTT.

The chain employs TRBV2 and TRBJ1-5; D may be TRBD1 (5 bases). Trimming took 5 bases from V and 6 from J, leaving 8 bases between them. Germline loops: CDR1 SNHLY, CDR2 FYNNEI. The CDR3 contains 12 residues. The CDR3 here is CASSYGGQPQHF. CDR3 nucleotide sequence: TGTGCCAGCAGTTACGGGGGTCAGCCCCAGCATTTT.

This clonotype was detected a few times. The chain uses TRBV19 and TRBJ1-1; 9 bases are shared with TRBD1. The CDR3 loop spans 14 amino acids. Germline CDR1 is LNHDA and CDR2 is SQIVND (reference sequence). V lost 8 bases and J lost 7; bases outside the gene matches: 11. The CDR3 spells CASSITGGSGEAFF. CDR3 coding DNA: TGTGCCAGTTCTATAACAGGGGGCTCAGGTGAAGCTTTCTTT.

The sample holds a few counts of this clonotype. V gene TRBV11-2 combines with J gene TRBJ1-2; 10 positions match TRBD1. Germline V CDR1 and CDR2: SGHAT, FQNNGV. The junction had 12 bases not matched to a gene; V was cut back by 8 bases and J by 3 bases. This CDR3 has 16 amino acids. DNA for the CDR3: TGTGCCAGCCAACCCTACCCCGGGACAGGGGACTATGGCTACACCTTC. The encoded protein is CASQPYPGTGDYGYTF.

J is TRBJ2-3 and V is TRBV7-3; 7 nucleotides match TRBD1. CDR1 and CDR2 (germline): SGHTA, FQGTGA. Trimming cost V 1 base and J 1 base; bases outside gene matches: 5. The CDR3 runs to 16 residues. The CDR3 loop is CASSLSSGGGTDTQYF. DNA of the CDR3: TGTGCCAGCAGCTTAAGCTCAGGGGGAGGCACAGATACGCAGTATTTT.

The rearrangement joins TRBV9 to TRBJ2-7; 11 positions agree with TRBD2. The CDR3 is made up of 15 amino acids. V dropped 4 bases and J dropped 4; count of bases not matched to a gene: 7. Germline V gene data show CDR1 as SGDLS and CDR2 as YYNGEE. The CDR3 here is CASSRGTSGIYEQYF. The DNA of the CDR3 is TGTGCCAGCAGCAGAGGGACTAGCGGAATATACGAGCAGTACTTC.

Concerning this clonotype: A junction end diverges from the germline sequence, so it may reflect a read error. The rearrangement links TRBV10-3 to TRBJ2-2; TRBD1 aligns across 7 bases. This CDR3 spans 15 amino acids. In germline, CDR1 is ENHRY, CDR2 SYGVKD. The CDR3 DNA reads as TGTGCCAGCAGTTTTTGGACAGGTGACACCGGGGAGCTGTTTTTT. Translated: CASSFWTGDTGELFF.

The V call is TRBV27, the J call TRBJ1-2, with D possibly matching TRBD1 (6 bases). Germline V gives CDR1 MNHEY, CDR2 SMNVEV (reference sequence). V dropped 6 bases and J dropped 6 bases, with 11 bases sitting between them. This CDR3 has 12 amino acids. The CDR3 coding sequence is TGTGCCAGCAGCAAACAGGGTAATGGCTACACCTTC. Residues: CASSKQGNGYTF.

This clonotype was observed a single time. The chain is built from TRBV10-2 and TRBJ1-6; weak D call: TRBD1 (5 bases). Germline assignment: CDR1 WSHSY and CDR2 SAAADI. V was pared by 7 bases and J by 8 bases, with 21 bases between. This CDR3 contains 16 residues. The chain's CDR3 is CASMGGVGTPDSPLHF. The CDR3, as DNA: TGCGCCAGCATGGGGGGTGTTGGGACTCCGGATTCACCCCTCCACTTT.

This clonotype appeared a few times. The CDR3 nucleotides read TGTGCCAGCAGGGCGGGACAGGGGCCCAATCAGCCCCAGCATTTT. It yields the protein CASRAGQGPNQPQHF. This chain links TRBV2 with TRBJ1-5; 10 bases align to TRBD1. The length of the CDR3 is 15 residues. From germline, CDR1 is SNHLY and CDR2 FYNNEI. Trimming cost V 6 bases and J 3 bases; bases outside gene matches: 5.

CDR3 sequence reads: CASRQGSDQPQYF. The CDR3 DNA is TGTGCCAGCCGACAGGGATCGGATCAGCCCCAGTACTTC. The chain recombines TRBV2 with TRBJ2-5, with TRBD1 matching 7 bases. Looked up from germline, CDR1 is SNHLY and CDR2 is FYNNEI. The CDR3 is made up of 13 amino acids. Losses at the gene ends were 8 bases for V and 9 bases for J; bases not matched to a gene: 12. The full variable domain, its missing parts supplied by reference TRBV2 and TRBJ2-5, is EPEVTQTPSHQVTQMGQEVILRCVPISNHLYFYWYRQILGQKVEFLVSFYNNEISEKSEIFDDQFSVERPDGSNFTLKIRSTKLEDSAMYFCASRQGSDQPQYFGPGTRLLVL.

This clonotype has ten or more counts. A much larger clone lies one base from this, so it may be a read error. The chain is built from TRBV6-1 and TRBJ1-2; TRBD1 aligns across 7 bases. Germline lookup yields CDR1 MNHNS and CDR2 SASEGT. V lost 6 bases and J lost 2; bases outside the gene matches: 3. This CDR3 contains 13 residues. The CDR3 DNA sequence: TGTGCCAGCAGATCGGACAGGAACTATGGCTACACCTTC. Translating it yields CASRSDRNYGYTF.

This clonotype was seen at least ten times. The rearrangement joins TRBV19 to TRBJ1-1; the D is unclear. The V and J ends lost 2 bases and 5 bases respectively, with 12 bases between them. CDR3 length: 14 amino acids. In germline, CDR1 is LNHDA, CDR2 SQIVND (reference sequence). The CDR3 spells CASSIMNRMTEAFF. CDR3 DNA sequence: TGTGCCAGTAGTATAATGAACCGGATGACTGAAGCTTTCTTT.

This chain connects TRBV3-1 to TRBJ1-2, with D uncertain. The V gene lost 4 bases and the J gene lost 7 bases, with 16 bases spanning the gap. The CDR3 sequence is 14 residues long. Germline CDR1 LGHDT, CDR2 YNNKEL (reference sequence). The CDR3 region is CASSRSNVASGYTF. The CDR3 DNA sequence: TGTGCCAGCAGCCGAAGTAATGTGGCATCTGGCTACACCTTC.

Ten or more counts support this clonotype. The chain has TRBV7-2 and TRBJ2-7; 8 positions agree with TRBD2. The CDR3 is 14 amino acids. V dropped 2 bases and J dropped 2; count of bases not matched to a gene: 2. CDR1 is SGHTA, CDR2 FQGNSA, per germline. The CDR3 DNA is TGTGCCAGCAGCTTACCGGGACTAGCCTACGAGCAGTACTTC. Encoded protein: CASSLPGLAYEQYF. Full variable domain (remainder filled in from reference TRBV7-2 and TRBJ2-7): GAGVSQSPSNKVTEKGKDVELRCDPISGHTALYWYRQSLGQGLEFLIYFQGNSAPDKSGLPSDRFSAERTGGSVSTLTIQRTQQEDSAVYLCASSLPGLAYEQYFGPGTRLTVT.

This clonotype came up a few times. This chain uses TRBV20-1 with TRBJ2-1; TRBD2 aligns across 8 bases. V lost 3 bases, J lost 13 bases, and 11 bases stayed unmatched. The CDR3 runs to 13 residues. Germline V gene sequence: CDR1 DFQATT, CDR2 SNEGSKA (reference sequence). CDR3 amino acids: CSASGGAAVFQFF. The CDR3 DNA reads as TGCAGTGCTAGCGGGGGGGCAGCGGTCTTTCAGTTCTTC.

V is TRBV2 and J is TRBJ2-1, with TRBD2 matching 9 bases. Germline assignment: CDR1 SNHLY and CDR2 FYNNEI. The CDR3 contains 15 residues. The V and J ends lost 4 bases and 1 base, in that order; junction bases with no gene match: 2. The CDR3 sequence: CASSVSGGSYNEQFF. In nucleotides, the CDR3 is TGTGCCAGCAGTGTTAGCGGGGGATCCTACAATGAGCAGTTCTTC. Complete variable domain (other parts from reference TRBV2 and TRBJ2-1): EPEVTQTPSHQVTQMGQEVILRCVPISNHLYFYWYRQILGQKVEFLVSFYNNEISEKSEIFDDQFSVERPDGSNFTLKIRSTKLEDSAMYFCASSVSGGSYNEQFFGPGTRLTVL.

The gene calls are TRBV10-2 and TRBJ2-1; tentatively, D is TRBD2 (5 bases). Germline CDR1 and CDR2: WSHSY and SAAADI. Trimming stripped 3 bases from V and 1 base from J, with 13 bases between. This CDR3 comprises 16 residues. CDR3 sequence reads: CASSDLEGVSYNEQFF. The DNA of the CDR3 is TGCGCCAGCAGTGATCTTGAGGGAGTATCCTACAATGAGCAGTTCTTC.